These 10 T cell receptor beta chains were sequenced from one sample in a study of cytomegalovirus exposure and HLA in healthy donors. A multiplex PCR was run with 60 Vbeta primers and 13 Jbeta primers. Produced via immunoSEQ multiplex PCR; TCRdb's table is partial and in-frame only. The sample records approximately 170,000 clones, roughly 81% being singletons. Sequencing used PBMCs. The origin of the receptors is a man aged 30 to 39 in good health and CMV-seropositive.

The chain uses TRBV14 and TRBJ2-1, with TRBD2 identical over 7 bases. Germline values: CDR1 SGHDN, CDR2 FVKESK. The CDR3 runs 14 residues. V trimming: 2 bases; J trimming: 7 bases; junction bases outside the gene matches: 5. CDR3 sequence reads: CASSQLSGKNEQFF. The CDR3 DNA follows: TGTGCCAGCAGCCAATTAAGCGGGAAGAATGAGCAGTTCTTC. Full variable domain (outside the CDR3, taken from reference TRBV14 and TRBJ2-1): EAGVTQFPSHSVIEKGQTVTLRCDPISGHDNLYWYRRVMGKEIKFLLHFVKESKQDESGMPNNRFLAERTGGTYSTLKVQPAELEDSGVYFCASSQLSGKNEQFFGPGTRLTVL.

CDR3 nucleotides: TGCAGCGTAGAGGGACTAGCGGGATTGGGGGCCCAGTACTTC. This encodes CSVEGLAGLGAQYF. The chain is built from TRBV29-1 and TRBJ2-5, with TRBD2 identical over 13 bases. The CDR3 is made up of 14 amino acids. Germline CDR1 and CDR2: SQVTM and ANQGSEA. V was pared by 6 bases and J by 9 bases, with 10 bases of the junction left unmatched.

The chain links TRBV9 to TRBJ2-1; 12 bases agree with TRBD2. The CDR3 has 19 residues. The junction had 10 bases not matched to a gene; V was cut back by 1 base and J by 2 bases. Germline V lookup: CDR1 SGDLS, CDR2 YYNGEE. The CDR3 spells CASSVPSGRAGITYNEQFF. CDR3 in DNA: TGTGCCAGCAGCGTACCTAGCGGGAGGGCCGGGATCACCTACAATGAGCAGTTCTTC.

This chain uses TRBV18 with TRBJ2-3; weak D call: TRBD2 (6 bases). Germline V CDR1 and CDR2: KGHSH, LQKENI. V was cut by 5 bases and J by 14 bases, with 20 bases left in between. The CDR3 is 13 residues long. Written as DNA, the CDR3 is TGTGCCAGCTCAAACTCGGGACCGGGAGCTTGGTATTTT. This codes for CASSNSGPGAWYF.

V is TRBV11-3 and J is TRBJ2-7; D might be TRBD2 (6 bases). Trimming took 1 base from V and 0 from J, leaving 10 bases between them. The CDR3 is 15 residues long. Germline V gene sequence: CDR1 SGHNT, CDR2 YENEEA. Here the CDR3 reads CASSLVAASSYEQYF. The CDR3, as DNA: TGTGCCAGCAGCTTAGTAGCGGCAAGCTCCTACGAGCAGTACTTC. The variable domain in full, completed from reference TRBV11-3 and TRBJ2-7, reads EAGVVQSPRYKIIEKKQPVAFWCNPISGHNTLYWYLQNLGQGPELLIRYENEEAVDDSQLPKDRFSAERLKGVDSTLKIQPAELGDSAVYLCASSLVAASSYEQYFGPGTRLTVT.

The chain combines TRBV19 with TRBJ2-3; 9 bases agree with TRBD1. The CDR3 extends over 16 amino acids. CDR1 LNHDA and CDR2 SQIVND come from the germline V gene (reference sequence). V was pared by 5 bases and J by 2 bases, with 8 bases of the junction left unmatched. The CDR3 region has the DNA TGTGCCAGTAGTCCACACAGGGGGCCCACCACAGATACGCAGTATTTT. It is translated as CASSPHRGPTTDTQYF.

The chain couples TRBV5-4 to TRBJ2-5; 11 nucleotides align to TRBD2. Germline values: CDR1 SGHNT, CDR2 YYREEE (reference sequence). The CDR3 is 15 residues long. J gave up 4 bases and V 0 bases, and 2 bases lay outside the gene matches. The CDR3 reads CASSLGLAGRETQYF. The CDR3 DNA follows: TGTGCCAGCAGCTTGGGACTAGCGGGAAGAGAGACCCAGTACTTC.

The rearrangement joins TRBV6-6 to TRBJ2-7; D might be TRBD2 (6 bases). The V end was cut by 0 bases, the J end by 4 bases, with 13 bases between. The CDR3 runs 15 residues. Germline CDR1 reads MNHNY; CDR2 reads SVGAGI (reference sequence). The CDR3 DNA follows: TGTGCCAGCAGTTACTCTCGCGGGGAGAAATACGAGCAGTACTTC. Encoded protein: CASSYSRGEKYEQYF.

The rearrangement uses TRBV6-5 and TRBJ1-2; TRBD1 might be the D (6 bases). The CDR3 length is 16 residues. The V gene lost 0 bases and the J gene lost 8 bases, with 19 bases spanning the gap. Germline lookup yields CDR1 MNHEY and CDR2 SVGAGI. CDR3 nucleotide sequence: TGTGCCAGCAGTTACTCTTTTGGGGGCCCGAGTTTGGGCTACACCTTC. Protein: CASSYSFGGPSLGYTF.

The rearrangement uses TRBV19 and TRBJ1-2; 11 nucleotides match TRBD1. Germline V CDR1 and CDR2: LNHDA, SQIVND (reference sequence). The CDR3 runs to 17 residues. Losses at the gene ends were 7 bases for V and 2 bases for J; bases not matched to a gene: 12. The CDR3 protein is CASNTRDRGFQNYGYTF. The CDR3 DNA reads TGTGCCAGTAACACCCGGGACAGGGGGTTTCAGAACTATGGCTACACCTTC.